The T cell receptor beta chain under discussion was sequenced for a study of cytomegalovirus exposure and HLA in healthy donors (dated by TCRdb to the late 2010s). Background for the entire study: According to a later analysis, one platform produced both the 110 or so validation repertoires and the 666 repertoires of the first cohort. A separate validation cohort of approximately 130 different subjects was used in addition to the approximately 610-subject first cohort. The study combined high-throughput TCR immunosequencing, statistical association of individual TCRs with disease status, and machine learning to predict cytomegalovirus infection status. The study aimed to test whether cataloging public T cell receptors could reveal signatures of past pathogen exposure.

The paper as a whole reports these results and caveats: Most TCR sequences were seen in very few donors, while some public TCRs were found in many individuals. The classifier was reported to diagnose cytomegalovirus status with high specificity and sensitivity in both the original and validation cohorts. Subsequent analysis determined that TCRs grouped into clusters in the first cohort also showed a tendency toward co-occurrence across the approximately 120 validation repertoires, and about 94% of cluster scores exceeded 0. The study listed 150 to 200 TCR beta chains as associated with cytomegalovirus. The validation cohort had no HLA typing available for a later analysis, so co-occurrence within that cohort was assessed over all 120 or so repertoires. A few of the identified cytomegalovirus-associated TCR beta chains were confirmed in vitro to be specific for cytomegalovirus antigens. The authors suggested that the approach could potentially be extended to other disease states and immunological phenotypes.

A word on this clone: The specificity of this receptor is unknown. No qualities accompany the bases; no much larger clone lies one base away.

Receptor libraries were prepared by the immunoSEQ multiplex PCR assay. In the source study's methods: To diagnose cytomegalovirus status from the catalog of TCR beta chain sequences, a statistical classification framework was built. TCRdb holds this immuneACCESS table with in-frame rearrangements only. Some clones are missing; in checked studies, unresolved V genes explain under half, and the rest has no known cause. The DNA was the basis for D and trimming; V, J and clone size are from that table. For this sample there are over 110,000 clones; 80% to 90% appear just once. The top ten hold less than 3.5% of the sample. Donors formed part of the validation cohort, which comprised 120 subjects and was distinct from the first cohort of fewer than 750 subjects. The CDR3 covers 17 residues, taking in both the cysteine and the phenylalanine. Only the CDR3 DNA stays, 51 bases, in frame from base 1. V and J lose 1 base and 3 bases, and a span of 16 bases separates them. Sequences MGHDK (CDR1) and SYGVNS (CDR2) are obtained from the germline V gene.

The sample was PBMCs. This receptor was obtained from a man aged 18-30 years in good health and CMV-seronegative. The chain links TRBV25-1 with TRBJ2-1, with the D gene not confidently named. The nucleotide sequence reads TGTGCCAGCAGTGAATCACCGAGGAACCCCGTCTACAATGAGCAGTTCTTC. Its amino acids are CASSESPRNPVYNEQFF.